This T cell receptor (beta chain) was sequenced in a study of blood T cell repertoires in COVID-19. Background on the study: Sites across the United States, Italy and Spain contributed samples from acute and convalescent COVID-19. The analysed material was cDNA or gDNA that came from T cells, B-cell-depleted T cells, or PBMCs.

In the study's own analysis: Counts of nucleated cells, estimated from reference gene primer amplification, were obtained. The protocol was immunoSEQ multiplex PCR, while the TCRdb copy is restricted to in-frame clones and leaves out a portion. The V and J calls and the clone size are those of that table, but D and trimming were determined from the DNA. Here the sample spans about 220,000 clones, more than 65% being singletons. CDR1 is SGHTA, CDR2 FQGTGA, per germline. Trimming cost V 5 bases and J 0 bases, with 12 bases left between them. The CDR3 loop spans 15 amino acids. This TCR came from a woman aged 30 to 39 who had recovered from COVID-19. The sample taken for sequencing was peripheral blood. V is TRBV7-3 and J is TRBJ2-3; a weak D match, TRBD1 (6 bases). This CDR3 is CASSEQGTSTDTQYF. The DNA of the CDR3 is TGTGCCAGCAGCGAACAGGGAACTAGCACAGATACGCAGTATTTT.